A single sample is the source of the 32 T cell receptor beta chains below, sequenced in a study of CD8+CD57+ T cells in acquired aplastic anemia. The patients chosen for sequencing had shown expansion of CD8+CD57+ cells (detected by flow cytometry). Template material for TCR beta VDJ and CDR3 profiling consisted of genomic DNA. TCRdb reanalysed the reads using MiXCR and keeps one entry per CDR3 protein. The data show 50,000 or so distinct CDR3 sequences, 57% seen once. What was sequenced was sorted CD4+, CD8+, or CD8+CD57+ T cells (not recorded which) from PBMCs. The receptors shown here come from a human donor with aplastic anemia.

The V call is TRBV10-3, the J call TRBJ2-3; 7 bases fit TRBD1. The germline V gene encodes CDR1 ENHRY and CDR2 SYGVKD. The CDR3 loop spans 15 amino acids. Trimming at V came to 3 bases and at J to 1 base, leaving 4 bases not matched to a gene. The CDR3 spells CAISEGGRGTDTQYF. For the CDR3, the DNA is TGTGCCATCAGTGAAGGGGGCAGGGGCACAGATACGCAGTATTTT.

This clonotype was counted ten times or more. The CDR3 nucleotides read TGCGCCAGCAGCCGGGCGGAGACGGCGACTAGTAACTATGGCTACACCTTC. Translation gives CASSRAETATSNYGYTF. The chain employs TRBV4-3 and TRBJ1-2; D gene ambiguous. This CDR3 comprises 17 residues. The V and J ends lost 4 bases and 1 base respectively, with 19 bases between them. The V gene's germline CDR1 is LGHNA and CDR2 YSLEER.

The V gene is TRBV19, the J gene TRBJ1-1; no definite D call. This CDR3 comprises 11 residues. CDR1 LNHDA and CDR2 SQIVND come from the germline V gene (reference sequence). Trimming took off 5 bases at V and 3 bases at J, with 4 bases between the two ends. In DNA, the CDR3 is TGTGCCAGTAGTTGGGACACTGAAGCTTTCTTT. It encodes CASSWDTEAFF.

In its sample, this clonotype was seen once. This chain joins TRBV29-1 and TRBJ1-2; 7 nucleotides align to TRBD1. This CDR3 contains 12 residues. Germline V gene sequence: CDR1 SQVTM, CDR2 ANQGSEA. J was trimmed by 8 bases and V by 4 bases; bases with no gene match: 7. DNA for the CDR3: TGCAGCGTTGCCCGGGACAGTTGGGGCTACACCTTC. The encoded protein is CSVARDSWGYTF.

CDR3: CASWDGRGAYNEQFF. CDR3 nucleotides: TGTGCCAGCTGGGATGGACGGGGGGCCTACAATGAGCAGTTCTTC. This chain uses TRBV2 with TRBJ2-1; TRBD2 matches at 7 bases. The J segment lost 2 bases and the V segment lost 8 bases, leaving 9 bases of the junction unmatched. The CDR3 has 15 residues. Germline V gives CDR1 SNHLY, CDR2 FYNNEI.

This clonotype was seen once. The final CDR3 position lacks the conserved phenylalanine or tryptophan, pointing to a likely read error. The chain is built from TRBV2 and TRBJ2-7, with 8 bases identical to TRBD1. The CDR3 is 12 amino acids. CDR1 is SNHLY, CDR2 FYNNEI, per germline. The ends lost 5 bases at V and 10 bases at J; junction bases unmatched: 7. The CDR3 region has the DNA TGTGCCAGCAGTTCCGGGACAGGCGAACAGTACCTC. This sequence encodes CASSSGTGEQYL.

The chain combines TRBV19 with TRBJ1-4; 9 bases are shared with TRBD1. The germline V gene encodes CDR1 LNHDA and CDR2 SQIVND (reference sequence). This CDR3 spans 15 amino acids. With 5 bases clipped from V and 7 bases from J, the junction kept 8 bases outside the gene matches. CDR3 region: CASSQSGTGPEKLFF. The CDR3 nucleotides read TGTGCCAGTAGTCAATCCGGGACAGGGCCTGAAAAACTGTTTTTT. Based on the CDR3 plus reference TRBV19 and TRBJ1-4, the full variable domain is DGGITQSPKYLFRKEGQNVTLSCEQNLNHDAMYWYRQDPGQGLRLIYYSQIVNDFQKGDIAEGYSVSREKKESFPLTVTSAQKNPTAFYLCASSQSGTGPEKLFFGSGTQLSVL.

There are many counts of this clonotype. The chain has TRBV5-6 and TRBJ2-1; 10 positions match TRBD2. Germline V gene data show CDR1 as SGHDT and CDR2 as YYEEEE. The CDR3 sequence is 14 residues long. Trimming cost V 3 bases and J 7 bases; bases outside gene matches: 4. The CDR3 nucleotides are TGTGCCAGCAGCTCAGCGGGGGGGCAGAATGAGCAGTTCTTC. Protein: CASSSAGGQNEQFF.

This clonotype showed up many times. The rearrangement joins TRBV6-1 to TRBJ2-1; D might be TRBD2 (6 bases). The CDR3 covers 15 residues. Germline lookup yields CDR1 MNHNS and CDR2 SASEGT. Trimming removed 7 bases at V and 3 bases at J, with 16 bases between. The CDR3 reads CASIGVGTHYNEQFF. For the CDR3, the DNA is TGTGCCAGCATTGGGGTAGGGACTCACTACAATGAGCAGTTCTTC.

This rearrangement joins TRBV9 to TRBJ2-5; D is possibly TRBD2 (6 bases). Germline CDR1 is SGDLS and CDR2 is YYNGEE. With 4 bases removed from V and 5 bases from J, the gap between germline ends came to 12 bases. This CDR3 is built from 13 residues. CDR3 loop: CASSPKGGETQYF. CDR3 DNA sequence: TGTGCCAGCAGCCCAAAGGGAGGCGAGACCCAGTACTTC. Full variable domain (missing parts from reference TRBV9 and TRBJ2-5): DSGVTQTPKHLITATGQRVTLRCSPRSGDLSVYWYQQSLDQGLQFLIQYYNGEERAKGNILERFSAQQFPDLHSELNLSSLELGDSALYFCASSPKGGETQYFGPGTRLLVL.

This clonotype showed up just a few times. CDR3 in amino acids: CAISESGTARAYEQYF. The CDR3 DNA sequence: TGTGCCATCAGTGAGTCCGGGACGGCGAGGGCCTACGAGCAGTACTTC. The J gene is TRBJ2-7, the V gene TRBV10-3; D may correspond to TRBD1 or TRBD2 (5 bases each). The CDR3 length is 16 residues. Per the germline V gene, CDR1 is ENHRY and CDR2 is SYGVKD. The V gene lost 0 bases and the J gene lost 2 bases, with 14 bases spanning the gap.

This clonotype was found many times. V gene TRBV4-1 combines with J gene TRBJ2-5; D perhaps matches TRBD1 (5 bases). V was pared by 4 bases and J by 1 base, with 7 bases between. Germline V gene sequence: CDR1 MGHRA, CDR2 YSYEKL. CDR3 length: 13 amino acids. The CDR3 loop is CASSRGPQETQYF. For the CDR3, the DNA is TGCGCCAGCAGCCGGGGCCCCCAAGAGACCCAGTACTTC.

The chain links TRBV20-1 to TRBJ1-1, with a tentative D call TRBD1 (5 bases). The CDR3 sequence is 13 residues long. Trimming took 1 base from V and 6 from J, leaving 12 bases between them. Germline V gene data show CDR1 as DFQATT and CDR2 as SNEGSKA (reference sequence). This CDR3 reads CSARAQGDPEAFF. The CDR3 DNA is TGCAGTGCTAGAGCTCAGGGAGACCCTGAAGCTTTCTTT.

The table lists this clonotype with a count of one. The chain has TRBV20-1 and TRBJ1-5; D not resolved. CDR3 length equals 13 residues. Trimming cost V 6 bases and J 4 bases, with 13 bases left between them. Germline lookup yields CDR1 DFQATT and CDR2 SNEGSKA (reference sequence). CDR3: CSALSMANQPQHF. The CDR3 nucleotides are TGCAGTGCCTTGAGTATGGCTAATCAGCCCCAGCATTTT.

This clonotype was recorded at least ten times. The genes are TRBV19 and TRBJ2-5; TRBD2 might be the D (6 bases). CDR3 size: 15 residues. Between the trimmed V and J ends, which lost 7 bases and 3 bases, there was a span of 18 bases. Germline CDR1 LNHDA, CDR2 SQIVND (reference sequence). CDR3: CASKGWGEVEETQYF. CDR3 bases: TGTGCCAGTAAGGGTTGGGGGGAGGTAGAAGAGACCCAGTACTTC. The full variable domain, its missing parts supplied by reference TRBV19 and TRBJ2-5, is DGGITQSPKYLFRKEGQNVTLSCEQNLNHDAMYWYRQDPGQGLRLIYYSQIVNDFQKGDIAEGYSVSREKKESFPLTVTSAQKNPTAFYLCASKGWGEVEETQYFGPGTRLLVL.

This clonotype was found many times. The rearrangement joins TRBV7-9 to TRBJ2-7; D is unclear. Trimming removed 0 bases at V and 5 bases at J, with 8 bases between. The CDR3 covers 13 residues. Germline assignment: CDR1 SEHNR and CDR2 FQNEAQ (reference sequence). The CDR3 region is CASSLASGDEQYF. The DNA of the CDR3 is TGTGCCAGCAGCTTAGCGAGTGGGGACGAGCAGTACTTC.

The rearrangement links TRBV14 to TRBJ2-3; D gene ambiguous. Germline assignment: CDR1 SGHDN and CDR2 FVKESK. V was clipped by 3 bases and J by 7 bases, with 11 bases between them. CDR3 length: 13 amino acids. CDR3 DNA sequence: TGTGCCAGCAGCCAGGGCAGGAGATATACGCAGTATTTT. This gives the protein CASSQGRRYTQYF.

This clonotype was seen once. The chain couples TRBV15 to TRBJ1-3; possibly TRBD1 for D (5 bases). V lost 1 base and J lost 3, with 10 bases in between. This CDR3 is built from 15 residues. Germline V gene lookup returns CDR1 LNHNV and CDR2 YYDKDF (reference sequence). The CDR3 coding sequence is TGTGCCACCAGCAGAGGAAGGGGCGTTGGAAACACCATATATTTT. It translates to CATSRGRGVGNTIYF.

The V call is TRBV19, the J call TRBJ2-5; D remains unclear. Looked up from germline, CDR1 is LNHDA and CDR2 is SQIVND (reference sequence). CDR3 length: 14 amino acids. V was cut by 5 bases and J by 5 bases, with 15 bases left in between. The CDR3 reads CASSPLVVSETQYF. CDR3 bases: TGTGCCAGTAGTCCCTTGGTAGTCTCGGAGACCCAGTACTTC.

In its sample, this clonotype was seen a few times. In DNA, the CDR3 is TGCGCCAGCAGACTAGGGGGCGGGGGGTTGGACTATGGCTACACCTTC. Protein: CASRLGGGGLDYGYTF. The gene calls are TRBV4-1 and TRBJ1-2; 7 nucleotides align to TRBD1. Germline CDR1 is MGHRA and CDR2 is YSYEKL. The CDR3 extends over 16 amino acids. V lost 6 bases to trimming and J lost 3 bases; unmatched junction nucleotides: 13.

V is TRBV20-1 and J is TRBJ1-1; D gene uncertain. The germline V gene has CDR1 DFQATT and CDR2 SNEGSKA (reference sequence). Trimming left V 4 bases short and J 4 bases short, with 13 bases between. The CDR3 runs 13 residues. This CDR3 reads CSATEGMVTEAFF. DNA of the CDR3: TGCAGTGCTACAGAGGGCATGGTCACTGAAGCTTTCTTT.

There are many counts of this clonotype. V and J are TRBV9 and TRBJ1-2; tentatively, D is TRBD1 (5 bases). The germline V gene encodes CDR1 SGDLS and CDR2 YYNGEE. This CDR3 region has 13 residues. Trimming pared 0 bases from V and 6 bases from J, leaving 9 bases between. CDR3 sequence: CASSVGVRDGYTF. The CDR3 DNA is TGTGCCAGCAGCGTAGGGGTCAGGGATGGCTACACCTTC.

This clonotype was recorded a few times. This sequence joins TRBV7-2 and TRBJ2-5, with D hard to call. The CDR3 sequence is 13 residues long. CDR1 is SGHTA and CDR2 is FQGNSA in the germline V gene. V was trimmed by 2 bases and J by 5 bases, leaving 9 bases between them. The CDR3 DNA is TGTGCCAGCAGCTTATTAGAGTGGGAGACCCAGTACTTC. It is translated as CASSLLEWETQYF.

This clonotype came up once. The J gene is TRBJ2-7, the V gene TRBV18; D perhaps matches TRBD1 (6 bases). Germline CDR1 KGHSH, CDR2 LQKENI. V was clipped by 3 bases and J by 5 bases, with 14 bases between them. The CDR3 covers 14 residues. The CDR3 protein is CASSPPRAGDEQYF. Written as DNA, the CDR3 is TGTGCCAGCTCACCCCCCCGGGCAGGGGACGAGCAGTACTTC. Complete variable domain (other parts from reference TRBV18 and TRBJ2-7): NAGVMQNPRHLVRRRGQEARLRCSPMKGHSHVYWYRQLPEEGLKFMVYLQKENIIDESGMPKERFSAEFPKEGPSILRIQQVVRGDSAAYFCASSPPRAGDEQYFGPGTRLTVT.

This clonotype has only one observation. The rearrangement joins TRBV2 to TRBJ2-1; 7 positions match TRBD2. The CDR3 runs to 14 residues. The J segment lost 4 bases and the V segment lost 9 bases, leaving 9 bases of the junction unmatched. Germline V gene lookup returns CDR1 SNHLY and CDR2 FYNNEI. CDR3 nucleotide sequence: TGTGCCAGACAGCGGGACTGGGGGTACAATGAGCAGTTCTTC. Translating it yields CARQRDWGYNEQFF.

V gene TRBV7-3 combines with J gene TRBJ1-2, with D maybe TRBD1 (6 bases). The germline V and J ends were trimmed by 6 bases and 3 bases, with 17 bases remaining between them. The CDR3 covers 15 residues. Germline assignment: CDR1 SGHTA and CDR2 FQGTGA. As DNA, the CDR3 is TGTGCCAGCAGTTCTGGGGGCGTCCACGACTATGGCTACACCTTC. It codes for CASSSGGVHDYGYTF.

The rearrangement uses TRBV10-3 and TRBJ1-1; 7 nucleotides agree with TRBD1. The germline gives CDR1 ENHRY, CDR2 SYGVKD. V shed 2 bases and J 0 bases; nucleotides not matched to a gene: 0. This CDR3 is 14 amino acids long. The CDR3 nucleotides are TGTGCCATCAGTGAGGACAGGGTGAACACTGAAGCTTTCTTT. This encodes CAISEDRVNTEAFF.

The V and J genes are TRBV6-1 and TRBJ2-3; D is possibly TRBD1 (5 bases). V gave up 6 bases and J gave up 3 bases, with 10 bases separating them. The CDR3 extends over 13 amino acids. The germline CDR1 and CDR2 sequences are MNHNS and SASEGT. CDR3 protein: CASSSRQTDTQYF. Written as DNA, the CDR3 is TGTGCCAGCAGCTCCCGACAGACAGATACGCAGTATTTT.

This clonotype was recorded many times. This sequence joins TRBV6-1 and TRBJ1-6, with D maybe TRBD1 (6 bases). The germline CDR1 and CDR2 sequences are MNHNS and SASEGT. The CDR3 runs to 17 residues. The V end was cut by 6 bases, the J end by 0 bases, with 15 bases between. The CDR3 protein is CASRQGDFRSYNSPLHF. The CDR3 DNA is TGTGCCAGCAGACAGGGAGATTTCCGCTCCTATAATTCACCCCTCCACTTT.

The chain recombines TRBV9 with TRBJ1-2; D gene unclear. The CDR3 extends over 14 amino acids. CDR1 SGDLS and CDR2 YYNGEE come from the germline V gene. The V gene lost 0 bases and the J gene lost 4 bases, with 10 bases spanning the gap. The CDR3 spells CASSVDAGGYGYTF. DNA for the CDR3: TGTGCCAGCAGCGTAGACGCAGGAGGCTATGGCTACACCTTC.

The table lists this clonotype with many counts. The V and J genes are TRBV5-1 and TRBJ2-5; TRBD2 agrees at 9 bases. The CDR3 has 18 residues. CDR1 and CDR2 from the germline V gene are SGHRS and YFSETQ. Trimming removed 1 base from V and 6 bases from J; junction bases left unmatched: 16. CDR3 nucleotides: TGCGCCAGCAGCTTGTACGCGGGGGGGCCAGGTAGCATCCAGACCCAGTACTTC. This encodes CASSLYAGGPGSIQTQYF.

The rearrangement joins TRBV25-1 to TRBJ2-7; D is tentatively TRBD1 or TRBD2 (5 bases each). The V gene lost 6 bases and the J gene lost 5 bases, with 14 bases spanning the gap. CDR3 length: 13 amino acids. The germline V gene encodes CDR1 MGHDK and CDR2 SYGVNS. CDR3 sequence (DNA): TGTGCCAGCAGCTTGGGGGTCGGGAACGAGCAGTACTTC. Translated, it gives CASSLGVGNEQYF.